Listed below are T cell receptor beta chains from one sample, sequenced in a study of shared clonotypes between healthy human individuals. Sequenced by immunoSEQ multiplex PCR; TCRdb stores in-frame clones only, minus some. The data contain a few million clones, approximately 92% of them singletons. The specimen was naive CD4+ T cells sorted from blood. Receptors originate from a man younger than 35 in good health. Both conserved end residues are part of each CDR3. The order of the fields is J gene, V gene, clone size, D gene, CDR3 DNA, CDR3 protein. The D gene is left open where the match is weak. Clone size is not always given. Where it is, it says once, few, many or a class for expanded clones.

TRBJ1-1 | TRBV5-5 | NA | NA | TGTGCCAGCAGGGAAGGGACAATCTTGATGAACACTGAAGCTTTCTTT | CASREGTILMNTEAFF
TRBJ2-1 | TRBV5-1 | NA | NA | TGCGCCAGCAGCTTGGGACTAGGCAATGAGCAGTTCTTC | CASSLGLGNEQFF
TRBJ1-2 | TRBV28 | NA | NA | TGTGCCAGCAGTTTAGAGGCGACGGGGAACTATGGCTACACCTTC | CASSLEATGNYGYTF
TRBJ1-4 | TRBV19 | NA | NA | TGTGCCAGTAGTATTGGACAGTCAAATGAAAAACTGTTTTTT | CASSIGQSNEKLFF
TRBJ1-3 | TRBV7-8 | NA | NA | TGTGCCAGCAGCTTAGGGCGGCCGAGCTCTGGAAACACCATATATTTT | CASSLGRPSSGNTIYF
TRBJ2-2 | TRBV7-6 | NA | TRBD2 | TGTGCCAGCAGCTTAGGGGGTAGCGGGGAACCCGCCGGGGAGCTGTTTTTT | CASSLGGSGEPAGELFF
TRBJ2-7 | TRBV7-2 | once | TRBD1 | TGTGCCAGCAGCTTAGAAGGCAGGGGGCTGTACGAGCAGTACTTC | CASSLEGRGLYEQYF
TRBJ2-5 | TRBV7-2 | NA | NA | TGTGCCAGCAGCCTCCCGTTTGGGAGTGAGACCCAGTACTTC | CASSLPFGSETQYF
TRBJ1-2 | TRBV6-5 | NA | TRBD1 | TGTGCCAGCAGTTTGACACAGGGGGCTAACTATGGCTACACCTTC | CASSLTQGANYGYTF
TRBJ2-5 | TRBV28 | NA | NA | TGTGCCAGCAGTTTAGGGGGGAGAGAGACCCAGTACTTC | CASSLGGRETQYF
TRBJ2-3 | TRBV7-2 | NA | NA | TGTGCCAGCAGCTTACGCCTAGGACTCTCCGGGGATACGCAGTATTTT | CASSLRLGLSGDTQYF
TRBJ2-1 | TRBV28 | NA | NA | TGTGCCAGCAGTAGCTGGACAGAGGTGTACAATGAGCAGTTCTTC | CASSSWTEVYNEQFF
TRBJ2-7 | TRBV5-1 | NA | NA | TGCGCCAGCAATGGACAGGGAGGGGCTCTGCGTTACTTC | CASNGQGGALRYF
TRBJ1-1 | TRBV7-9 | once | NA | TGTGCCAGCAGCTTTGGCGGAAACACTGAAGCTTTCTTT | CASSFGGNTEAFF
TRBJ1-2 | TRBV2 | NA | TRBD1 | TGTGCCAGCAGTGTTAAGGGGGCGGACTATGGCTACACCTTC | CASSVKGADYGYTF
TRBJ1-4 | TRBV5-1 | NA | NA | TGCGCCAGCAGCATGTCAGGGTATTCGAATGAAAAACTGTTTTTT | CASSMSGYSNEKLFF
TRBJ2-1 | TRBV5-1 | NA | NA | TGCGCCAGCAGCTTGGATCCGGGATCCTACAATGAGCAGTTCTTC | CASSLDPGSYNEQFF